The present T cell receptor beta chain was sequenced within a study of PD-L1 blockade in urothelial cancer (dated by TCRdb to about 2017). About the investigation overall: Therapy was started in the mid-2010s for all patients, and atezolizumab 1,200 mg was administered intravenously every 3 weeks. About nine tenths of the roughly 30 patients were males with bladder-origin urothelial cancer, and 18 of 29 reported a prior smoking history. Patients had an ECOG performance status of 0 or 1 and had received between 0 and 3 prior chemotherapy regimens. Blood samples were analyzed at 3 weeks after treatment start (second dose) and at 6 weeks after treatment start. Blood samples yielded a median of 141,255 T cells and tens of thousands of unique TCRs, with median clonality 0.080. An exploratory multi-omic analysis was conducted of the somatic, immune and clinical correlates of response to PD-L1 blockade with atezolizumab in urothelial cancer. TCR sequencing covered pretreatment tumor samples and matched, serially collected peripheral blood taken before and after atezolizumab treatment. Progression-free survival longer than 6 months counted as durable clinical benefit, and TCR features were additionally tested against both progression-free and overall survival. In the same patients who had TCR sequencing, pretreatment tumors also underwent whole exome sequencing and RNA sequencing. Durable clinical benefit was achieved by nine patients and was not achieved by 20 patients. Pretreatment blood TCR-seq was available for twenty-nine patients, at least one posttreatment blood collection was obtained for around 24 patients, and tumor TCR-seq was available for around 24 patients.

What the study reported, not specific to this receptor: Improved progression-free and overall survival was associated with having pretreatment peripheral blood TCR clonality below the median. Greater expansion of tumor-associated TCR clones in peripheral blood 3 weeks after the start of treatment was observed in patients with durable benefit (n of about 20, p = 0.022). Small sample size (n of about 30) and many exploratory analyses mean the results are intended to be hypothesis-generating.

Comments on this clone: The specificity of this receptor is unknown. Base quality data are lacking; no much larger clone is found one base away.

V trim: 0 bases; J trim: 7 bases; unmatched bases: 6. Based on the germline V gene, the CDR1 and CDR2 sequences are ENHRY and SYGVKD. The CDR3 goes from the cysteine to the phenylalanine over 17 residues. The sequence is cut down to CDR3 DNA, 51 bases in frame from base 1. Synthetic TCR analog templates were spiked into each PCR to estimate absolute template abundance from read counts. The immunoSEQ assay was used to amplify TCRbeta CDR3 regions from genomic DNA with bias-controlled V and J gene primers. Sequencing of rearranged TCRbeta segments was performed at approximately 20X coverage. In the original analysis: Sequencing errors were corrected by clustering, and CDR3s were annotated against IMGT so that V, D and J genes could be assigned. Downstream analyses used only productive TCRbeta rearrangements and left out out-of-frame or stop-codon sequences. Clonality was computed as one minus Shannon entropy normalized by the log of the number of unique productive sequences. Clones differing between time points or between blood and tumor were identified by Fisher's exact test with Benjamini-Hochberg correction at adjusted p below 0.01. TCRdb took this table from immuneACCESS and kept in-frame rearrangements with V and J called. Such tables lack part of the clones; where checked against another copy, unresolved V genes explain under half of the gap, and the rest is unexplained. The V and J calls and the clone size are those of that table, but D and trimming were determined from the DNA. The table for this sample lists 83,000 or so clones; approximately 87% of them were counted only once. About 8.4% of the sample lies in the top ten.

What the time point label conveys for this sample: peripheral blood 6 weeks after treatment start. A cohort of roughly 30 patients with locally advanced or metastatic urothelial carcinoma, treated at Memorial Sloan Kettering on a trial protocol, was included. Peripheral blood mononuclear cells were collected pretreatment and during treatment, with between 1 and 8 total time points obtained per patient. The Qiagen DNeasy Blood extraction kit was used to purify genomic DNA from total PBMCs and tumor samples. PBMCs were collected pretreatment and during treatment, and were isolated and stored as previously described.

This clonotype originated in a man between 65 and 85 years old with urothelial cancer. The sequenced sample was PBMCs, obtained around atezolizumab (anti-PD-L1) treatment. The V gene is TRBV10-3 and the J gene is TRBJ1-4, with TRBD1 identical over 12 junction bases. The sequenced DNA: TGTGCCATCAGTGAGTCCGGGACAGGGGGCATAAGTGAAAAACTGTTTTTT. Its translation reads: CAISESGTGGISEKLFF.